A selection of T cell receptor beta chains follows, all from one sample in a study of T cell repertoires in cytomegalovirus infection. The antigens these receptors bind are not known. TCRdb fed the reads into MiXCR, producing one record per CDR3 protein. The profile shows about 900,000 distinct CDR3 sequences, around 32% of them singletons. Sequences were derived from cultured CD8+ T cells from PBMCs, sampled from culture after CMV antigen stimulation. These receptors were taken from a human donor in good health (CMV status not recorded). Some clones in this sample may be carry-over from other donors' samples. The CDR3 runs from the conserved cysteine through the conserved F or W. Fields, in order: D gene, V gene, clone size, J gene, CDR3 DNA, CDR3 protein. A D gene is named only where the DNA matches it firmly. Expanded clones get a size class; other rows say once, few or many, or leave the size out.

D gene: TRBD1
V gene: TRBV19
clone size: .
J gene: TRBJ1-5
CDR3 DNA: TGTGCCAGTAGTTGGACAGGGGGCGGCAATCAGCCCCAGCATTTT
CDR3 protein: CASSWTGGGNQPQHF

D gene: .
V gene: TRBV2
clone size: few
J gene: TRBJ2-1
CDR3 DNA: TGTGCCAGCAGTGAGGATGCGGTGGGATCAAATGAGCAGTTCTTC
CDR3 protein: CASSEDAVGSNEQFF

D gene: .
V gene: TRBV4-1
clone size: .
J gene: TRBJ2-1
CDR3 DNA: TGCGCCAGCAGCCAAAAACAGGGAGGTGAGCAGTTCTTC
CDR3 protein: CASSQKQGGEQFF

D gene: .
V gene: TRBV7-9
clone size: .
J gene: TRBJ1-5
CDR3 DNA: TGTGCCAGCAGCCCAGGGGCCAACACGCTCTGGGAGCCCCAGCATTTT
CDR3 protein: CASSPGANTLWEPQHF

D gene: TRBD2
V gene: TRBV14
clone size: few
J gene: TRBJ2-1
CDR3 DNA: TGTGCCAGCAGCCATCCGGGGGGGCTGTACAATGAGCAGTTCTTC
CDR3 protein: CASSHPGGLYNEQFF

D gene: .
V gene: TRBV5-6
clone size: .
J gene: TRBJ2-1
CDR3 DNA: TGTGCCAGCAGCTTGGCGAGGAGGGGGCAGTTCTTC
CDR3 protein: CASSLARRGQFF

D gene: .
V gene: TRBV18
clone size: few
J gene: TRBJ2-5
CDR3 DNA: TGTGCCAGCTCACCAACAGGGAAAGCCCAAGAGACCCAGTACTTC
CDR3 protein: CASSPTGKAQETQYF

D gene: .
V gene: TRBV20-1
clone size: .
J gene: TRBJ2-3
CDR3 DNA: TGCAGTGGAGGCAACTTGCGCACAGATACGCAGTATTTT
CDR3 protein: CSGGNLRTDTQYF

D gene: .
V gene: TRBV7-8
clone size: few
J gene: TRBJ2-5
CDR3 DNA: TGTGCCAGCAGCTTAGATTACTCAGGGGAGACCCAGTACTTC
CDR3 protein: CASSLDYSGETQYF

D gene: .
V gene: TRBV4-3
clone size: once
J gene: TRBJ1-1
CDR3 DNA: TGCGCCAGCAGCCAAGATCGAGGCAGGGCGGCAGGAGACACTGAAGCTTTCTTT
CDR3 protein: CASSQDRGRAAGDTEAFF

D gene: .
V gene: TRBV4-1
clone size: .
J gene: TRBJ1-1
CDR3 DNA: TGCGCCAGCAGCCAAAACGAGGAAGCTTTCTTT
CDR3 protein: CASSQNEEAFF

D gene: TRBD2
V gene: TRBV20-1
clone size: few
J gene: TRBJ2-3
CDR3 DNA: TGCAGTGCTAGAGGTGGGGTATCTACTAGCGGGGGGGCCATCACAGATACGCAGTATTTT
CDR3 protein: CSARGGVSTSGGAITDTQYF

D gene: .
V gene: TRBV27
clone size: once
J gene: TRBJ1-5
CDR3 DNA: TGTGCCAGCAGTACCTATCTGGGCGAGAGCAATCAGCCCCAGCATTTT
CDR3 protein: CASSTYLGESNQPQHF

D gene: TRBD2
V gene: TRBV5-4
clone size: many
J gene: TRBJ2-3
CDR3 DNA: TGTGCCAGCAGCCTAGGACTAGCGGACACAGATACGCAGTATTTT
CDR3 protein: CASSLGLADTDTQYF

D gene: TRBD1
V gene: TRBV7-9
clone size: .
J gene: TRBJ2-1
CDR3 DNA: TGTGCCAGCAGCTACCCCGGGACAGGGACGGTAATTCAAACCTACAATGAGCAGTCCTTC
CDR3 protein: CASSYPGTGTVIQTYNEQSF

D gene: .
V gene: TRBV6-1
clone size: few
J gene: TRBJ2-7
CDR3 DNA: TGTGCCTCCGGCCGGGAAGCCTACGAGCAGTACTTC
CDR3 protein: CASGREAYEQYF

D gene: TRBD1
V gene: TRBV20-1
clone size: .
J gene: TRBJ2-7
CDR3 DNA: TGCAGTGCTAGCTACAGGGGGCCGGATGAGCAGTACTTC
CDR3 protein: CSASYRGPDEQYF

D gene: TRBD1
V gene: TRBV20-1
clone size: .
J gene: TRBJ1-2
CDR3 DNA: TGCAGTGCTAGAGATAAGAAGGAGGGGGCGAACTATGGCTACACCTTC
CDR3 protein: CSARDKKEGANYGYTF

D gene: .
V gene: TRBV7-8
clone size: few
J gene: TRBJ2-5
CDR3 DNA: TGTGCCAGCAGCCTATGGGGGGTGGGAGAGACCCAGTACTTC
CDR3 protein: CASSLWGVGETQYF

D gene: .
V gene: TRBV6-5
clone size: many
J gene: TRBJ1-1
CDR3 DNA: TGTGCCAGCAGTTACGACGCGGGTGCGGCTGAAGCTTTCTTT
CDR3 protein: CASSYDAGAAEAFF

D gene: .
V gene: TRBV4-1
clone size: .
J gene: TRBJ2-2
CDR3 DNA: TGCGCCAGCAGCGATTATCCGGGCGGGGTGGACACCGGGGAGCTGTTTTTT
CDR3 protein: CASSDYPGGVDTGELFF

D gene: .
V gene: TRBV19
clone size: .
J gene: TRBJ2-1
CDR3 DNA: TGTGCCAGTAGCACCCTCGGGTCCAATGAGCAGTTCTTC
CDR3 protein: CASSTLGSNEQFF

D gene: .
V gene: TRBV7-6
clone size: few
J gene: TRBJ2-1
CDR3 DNA: TGTGCCAGCAGCTCAGAGGCGGGGGCCGTTCGGGATGAGCAGTTCTTC
CDR3 protein: CASSSEAGAVRDEQFF

D gene: .
V gene: TRBV6-1
clone size: many
J gene: TRBJ1-5
CDR3 DNA: TGTGCCAGCGGCCTATTGGACCCAGCCCAGGATCAGCCCCAGCATTTT
CDR3 protein: CASGLLDPAQDQPQHF

D gene: .
V gene: TRBV4-2
clone size: few
J gene: TRBJ2-5
CDR3 DNA: TGTGCCAGCAGCCAAGAAAAAGCGGGCGGGCTAGAGACCCAGTACTTC
CDR3 protein: CASSQEKAGGLETQYF

D gene: .
V gene: TRBV7-9
clone size: .
J gene: TRBJ2-5
CDR3 DNA: TGTGCCAGCAGCTCCCCGGAAGGGGAGGAGACCCAGTACTTC
CDR3 protein: CASSSPEGEETQYF

D gene: .
V gene: TRBV12-3/TRBV12-4
clone size: many
J gene: TRBJ2-2
CDR3 DNA: TGTGCCAGCAGTTTTTGGCGGGGGAACACCGGGGAGCTGTTTTTT
CDR3 protein: CASSFWRGNTGELFF

D gene: .
V gene: TRBV20-1
clone size: .
J gene: TRBJ1-2
CDR3 DNA: TGCAGTGCTAGTAGGGCCACATACTATGGCTACACCTTC
CDR3 protein: CSASRATYYGYTF

D gene: TRBD1
V gene: TRBV7-6
clone size: few
J gene: TRBJ1-4
CDR3 DNA: TGTGCCAGCAGCTACAGGGGGCACGGTGAAAAACTGTTTTTT
CDR3 protein: CASSYRGHGEKLFF

D gene: .
V gene: TRBV7-9
clone size: many
J gene: TRBJ1-2
CDR3 DNA: TGTGCCAGCAGCTCTCGACAGGACAGACTCTATGGCTACACCTTC
CDR3 protein: CASSSRQDRLYGYTF

D gene: .
V gene: TRBV24-1
clone size: .
J gene: TRBJ2-2
CDR3 DNA: TGTGCCACCAGTGAAGGTACAGACACCGAGGAGCTGTTTTTT
CDR3 protein: CATSEGTDTEELFF

D gene: TRBD1
V gene: TRBV5-1
clone size: .
J gene: TRBJ1-4
CDR3 DNA: TGCGCCAGCAGCCCAGGGACAGTTTCGCGTGAAAAACTGTTTTTT
CDR3 protein: CASSPGTVSREKLFF

D gene: .
V gene: TRBV7-6
clone size: many
J gene: TRBJ2-2
CDR3 DNA: TGTGCCAGCAGCTTAGATACCGGGACAACTAACACCGGGGAGCTGTTTTTT
CDR3 protein: CASSLDTGTTNTGELFF

D gene: .
V gene: TRBV12-3/TRBV12-4
clone size: few
J gene: TRBJ1-1
CDR3 DNA: TGTGCCAGCAGTTTATTAGGGGAGGTGACTGAAGCTTTCTTT
CDR3 protein: CASSLLGEVTEAFF

D gene: TRBD2
V gene: TRBV27
clone size: .
J gene: TRBJ2-3
CDR3 DNA: TGTGCCAGCAGTACTGGGACTAGCGGGGCAAGGGGGCAGTATTTT
CDR3 protein: CASSTGTSGARGQYF

D gene: TRBD2
V gene: TRBV6-1
clone size: .
J gene: TRBJ2-5
CDR3 DNA: TGTGCCAGCAGTGAACTAGCGGGGGTTCAAGAGACCCAGTACTTC
CDR3 protein: CASSELAGVQETQYF

D gene: .
V gene: TRBV11-2
clone size: .
J gene: TRBJ2-3
CDR3 DNA: TGTGCCAGCAGCTTAGAGTACGGGGGTGGTATGGATACGCAGTATTTT
CDR3 protein: CASSLEYGGGMDTQYF

D gene: .
V gene: TRBV12-3/TRBV12-4
clone size: .
J gene: TRBJ1-2
CDR3 DNA: TGTGCCAGCAGCCCACCCGGACAGAGACTTGGCTACACCTTC
CDR3 protein: CASSPPGQRLGYTF

D gene: .
V gene: TRBV12-3/TRBV12-4
clone size: few
J gene: TRBJ2-5
CDR3 DNA: TGTGCCACCCGCCTACTCCCCCAAGAGACCCAGTACTTC
CDR3 protein: CATRLLPQETQYF

D gene: TRBD2
V gene: TRBV12-3/TRBV12-4
clone size: .
J gene: TRBJ2-1
CDR3 DNA: TGTGCCAGCAGTTCCTCTCTAGCGGGGATATACAATGAGCAGTTCTTC
CDR3 protein: CASSSSLAGIYNEQFF

D gene: .
V gene: TRBV28
clone size: few
J gene: TRBJ1-6
CDR3 DNA: TGTGCCAGCAGTTTAGAACAGTATAATTCACCCCTCCACTTT
CDR3 protein: CASSLEQYNSPLHF

D gene: .
V gene: TRBV7-9
clone size: few
J gene: TRBJ2-1
CDR3 DNA: TGTGCCAGCAGCTTAGTCCGGGGGGCGGGGTGGAATGAGCAGTTCTTC
CDR3 protein: CASSLVRGAGWNEQFF

D gene: .
V gene: TRBV19
clone size: .
J gene: TRBJ2-7
CDR3 DNA: TGTGCCACCGCGGACGGATACTCCTACGAGCAGTACTTC
CDR3 protein: CATADGYSYEQYF

D gene: .
V gene: TRBV20-1
clone size: .
J gene: TRBJ1-1
CDR3 DNA: TGCAGTGCTCCTCGTATTGGCACTGAAGCTTTCTTT
CDR3 protein: CSAPRIGTEAFF

D gene: .
V gene: TRBV6-6
clone size: few
J gene: TRBJ1-1
CDR3 DNA: TGTGCCAGCAGCCTACAATCTGCTAGGTTTAATTATACTGAAGCTTTCTTT
CDR3 protein: CASSLQSARFNYTEAFF

D gene: .
V gene: TRBV7-2
clone size: many
J gene: TRBJ2-5
CDR3 DNA: TGTGCCAGCAGCTTACGTCTCGGACCCAAAGAGACCCAGTACTTC
CDR3 protein: CASSLRLGPKETQYF

D gene: .
V gene: TRBV6-6
clone size: .
J gene: TRBJ2-2
CDR3 DNA: TGTGCCAGCAGTTACTCGACAAGTAGCACCGGGGAGCTGTTTTTT
CDR3 protein: CASSYSTSSTGELFF

D gene: TRBD2
V gene: TRBV27
clone size: .
J gene: TRBJ2-3
CDR3 DNA: TGTGCCAGCAGTCCCTTTGGGCGGGGGTGGCGAGATACGCAGTATTTT
CDR3 protein: CASSPFGRGWRDTQYF